This T cell receptor beta chain was found in a study of shared clonotypes between healthy human individuals. The data were produced by immunoSEQ multiplex PCR, yet TCRdb's version contains in-frame clones alone and is incomplete. Of about 1.5 million clones listed, around 95% are singletons. The CDR3 contains 11 residues. The germline gives CDR1 MNHEY, CDR2 SVGAGI. V lost 6 bases to trimming and J lost 7 bases, with 10 bases between them. The V gene is TRBV6-5, the J gene TRBJ2-7, with D hard to call. The source of this sequence is a man aged 30-40 years in good health. Sequencing was done on a sample of naive CD4+ T cells sorted from blood. Noted subset: CD45RA+ positively selected. The CDR3 DNA follows: TGTGCCAGCAGATCCACAAGGGAGCAGTACTTC. The encoded protein is CASRSTREQYF.